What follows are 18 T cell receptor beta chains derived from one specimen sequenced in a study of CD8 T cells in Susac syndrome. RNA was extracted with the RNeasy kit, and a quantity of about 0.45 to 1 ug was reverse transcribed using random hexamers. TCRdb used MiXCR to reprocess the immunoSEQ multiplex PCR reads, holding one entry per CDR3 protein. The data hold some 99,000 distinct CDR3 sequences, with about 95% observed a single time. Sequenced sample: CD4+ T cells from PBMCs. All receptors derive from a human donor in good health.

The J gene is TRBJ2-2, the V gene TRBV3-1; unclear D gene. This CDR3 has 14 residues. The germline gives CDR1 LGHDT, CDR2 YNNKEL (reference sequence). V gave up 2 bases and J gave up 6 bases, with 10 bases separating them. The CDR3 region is CASSQRRKAGELFF. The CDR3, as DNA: TGTGCCAGCAGCCAACGCCGGAAGGCCGGGGAGCTGTTTTTT.

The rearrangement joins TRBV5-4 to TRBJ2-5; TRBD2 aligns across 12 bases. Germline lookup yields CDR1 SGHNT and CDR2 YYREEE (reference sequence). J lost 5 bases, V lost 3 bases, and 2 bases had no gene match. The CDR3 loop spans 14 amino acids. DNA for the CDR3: TGTGCCAGCAGCTCGACTAGCGGGGGCGAGACCCAGTACTTC. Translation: CASSSTSGGETQYF.

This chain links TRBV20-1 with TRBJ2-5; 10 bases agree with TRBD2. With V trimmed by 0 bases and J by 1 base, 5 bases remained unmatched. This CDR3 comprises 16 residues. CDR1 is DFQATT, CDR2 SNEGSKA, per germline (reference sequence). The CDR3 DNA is TGCAGTGCTAGAGACCCCAGGACTAGCGGCCAAGAGACCCAGTACTTC. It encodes CSARDPRTSGQETQYF.

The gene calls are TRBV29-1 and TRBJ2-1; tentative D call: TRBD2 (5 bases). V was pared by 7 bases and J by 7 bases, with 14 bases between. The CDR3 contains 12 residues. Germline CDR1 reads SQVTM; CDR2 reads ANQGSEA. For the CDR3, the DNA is TGCAGCGCTCGGACTGGTGGAAATGAGCAGTTCTTC. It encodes CSARTGGNEQFF.

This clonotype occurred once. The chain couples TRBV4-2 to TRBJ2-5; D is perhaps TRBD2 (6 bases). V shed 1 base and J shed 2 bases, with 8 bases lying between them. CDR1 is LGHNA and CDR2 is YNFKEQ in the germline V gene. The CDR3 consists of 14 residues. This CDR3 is CASSQVAGQETQYF. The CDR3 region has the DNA TGTGCCAGCAGCCAAGTGGCGGGGCAAGAGACCCAGTACTTC.

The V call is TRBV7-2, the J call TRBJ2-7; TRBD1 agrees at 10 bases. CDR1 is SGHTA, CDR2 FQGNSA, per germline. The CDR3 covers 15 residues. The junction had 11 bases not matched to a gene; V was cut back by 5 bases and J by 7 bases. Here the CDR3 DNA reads TGTGCCAGCAGCCCCACCCCCGGGACAGGGGCGGAGCAGTACTTC. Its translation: CASSPTPGTGAEQYF.

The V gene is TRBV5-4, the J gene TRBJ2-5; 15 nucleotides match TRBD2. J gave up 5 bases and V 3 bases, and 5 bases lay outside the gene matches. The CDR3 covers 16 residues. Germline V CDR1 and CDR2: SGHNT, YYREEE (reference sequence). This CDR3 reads CASSSGLAGGPETQYF. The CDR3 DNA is TGTGCCAGCAGCTCGGGACTAGCGGGGGGTCCCGAGACCCAGTACTTC.

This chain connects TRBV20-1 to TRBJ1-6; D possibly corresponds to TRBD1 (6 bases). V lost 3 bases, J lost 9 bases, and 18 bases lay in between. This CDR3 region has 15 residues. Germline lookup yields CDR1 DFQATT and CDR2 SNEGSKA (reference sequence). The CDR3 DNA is TGCAGTGCTAGGGCCCCCGGAAGGGGGGGTTCACCCCTCCACTTT. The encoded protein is CSARAPGRGGSPLHF.

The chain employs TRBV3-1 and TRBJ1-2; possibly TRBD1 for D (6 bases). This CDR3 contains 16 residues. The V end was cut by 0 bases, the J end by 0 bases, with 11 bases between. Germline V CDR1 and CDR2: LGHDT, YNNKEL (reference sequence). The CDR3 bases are TGTGCCAGCAGCCAAGATGTCAGGGGCTCTAACTATGGCTACACCTTC. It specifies CASSQDVRGSNYGYTF. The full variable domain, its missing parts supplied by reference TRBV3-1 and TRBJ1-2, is DTAVSQTPKYLVTQMGNDKSIKCEQNLGHDTMYWYKQDSKKFLKIMFSYNNKELIINETVPNRFSPKSPDKAHLNLHINSLELGDSAVYFCASSQDVRGSNYGYTFGSGTRLTVV.

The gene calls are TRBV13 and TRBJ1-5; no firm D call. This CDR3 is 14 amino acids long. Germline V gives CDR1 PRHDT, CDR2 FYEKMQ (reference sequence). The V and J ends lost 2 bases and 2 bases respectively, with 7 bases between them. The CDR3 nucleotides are TGTGCCAGCAGCTTAAAGAAGGGCAATCAGCCCCAGCATTTT. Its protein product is CASSLKKGNQPQHF.

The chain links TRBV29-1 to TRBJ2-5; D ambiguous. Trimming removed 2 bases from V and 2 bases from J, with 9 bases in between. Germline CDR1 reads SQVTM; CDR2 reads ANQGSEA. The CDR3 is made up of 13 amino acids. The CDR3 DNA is TGCAGCGTTGAACCCGGCAGTCAAGAGACCCAGTACTTC. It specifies CSVEPGSQETQYF.

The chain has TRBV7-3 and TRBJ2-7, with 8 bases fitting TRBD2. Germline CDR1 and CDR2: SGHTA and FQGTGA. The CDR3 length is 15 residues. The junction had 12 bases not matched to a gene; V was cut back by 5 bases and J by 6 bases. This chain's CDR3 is CASSPSGSGAGEQYF. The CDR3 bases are TGTGCCAGCAGCCCTTCCGGTAGCGGGGCGGGCGAGCAGTACTTC.

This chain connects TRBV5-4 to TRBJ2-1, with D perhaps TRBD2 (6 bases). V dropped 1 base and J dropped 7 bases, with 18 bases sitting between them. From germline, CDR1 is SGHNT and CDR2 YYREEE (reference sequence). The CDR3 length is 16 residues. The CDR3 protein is CASSLFWSGVGNEQFF. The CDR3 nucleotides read TGTGCCAGCAGCTTGTTCTGGTCGGGAGTCGGGAATGAGCAGTTCTTC.

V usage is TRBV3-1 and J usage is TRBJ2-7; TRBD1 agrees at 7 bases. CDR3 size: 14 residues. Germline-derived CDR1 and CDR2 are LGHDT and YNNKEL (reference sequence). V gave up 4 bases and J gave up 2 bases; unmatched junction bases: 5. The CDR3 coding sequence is TGTGCCAGCAGCCTGGACAGGCTCCCCTACGAGCAGTACTTC. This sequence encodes CASSLDRLPYEQYF.

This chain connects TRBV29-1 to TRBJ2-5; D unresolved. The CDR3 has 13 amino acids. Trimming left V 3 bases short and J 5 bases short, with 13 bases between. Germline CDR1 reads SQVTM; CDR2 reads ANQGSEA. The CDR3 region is CSVEVTRGETQYF. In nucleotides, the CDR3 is TGCAGCGTTGAGGTTACCCGTGGGGAGACCCAGTACTTC.

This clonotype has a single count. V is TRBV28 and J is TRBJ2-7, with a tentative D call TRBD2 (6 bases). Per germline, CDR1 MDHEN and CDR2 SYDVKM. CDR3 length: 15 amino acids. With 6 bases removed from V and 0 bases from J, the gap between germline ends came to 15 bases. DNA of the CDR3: TGTGCCAGCAGGGGAGGACTACCTGCCTCCTACGAGCAGTACTTC. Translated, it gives CASRGGLPASYEQYF.

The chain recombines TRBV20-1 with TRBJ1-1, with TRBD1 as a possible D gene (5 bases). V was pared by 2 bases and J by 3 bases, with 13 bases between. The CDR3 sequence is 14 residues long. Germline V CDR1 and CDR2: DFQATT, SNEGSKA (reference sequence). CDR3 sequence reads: CSARQRQGHTEAFF. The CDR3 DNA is TGCAGTGCTAGACAGCGGCAGGGCCACACTGAAGCTTTCTTT.

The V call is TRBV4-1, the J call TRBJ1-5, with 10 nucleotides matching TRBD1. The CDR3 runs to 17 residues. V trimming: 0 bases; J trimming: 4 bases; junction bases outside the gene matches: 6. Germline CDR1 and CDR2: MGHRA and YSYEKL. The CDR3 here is CASSQEGTGAPNQPQHF. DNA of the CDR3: TGCGCCAGCAGCCAAGAAGGGACAGGGGCCCCTAATCAGCCCCAGCATTTT.